The 9 T cell receptor beta chains below all came from one sample that was sequenced in a study of post-analysis software for immune sequencing data. Study observations and caveats: Five TRBV segments (TRBV5-6, TRBV5-1 and TRBV20-1 among them) occurred more frequently in patients than in controls.

Their recognized antigens are unknown. Presence of unique molecular identifiers characterized the TCR beta cDNA libraries. TCRdb processed the PCR reads anew with MiXCR; each CDR3 protein has one entry. There are about 430,000 distinct CDR3 sequences in the sample; roughly 40% occur only once, and less than 8% lies in the top ten. The sequenced material came from blood. The source is a girl aged 2 to 10 with multiple sclerosis.

This clonotype was seen a handful of times. This chain joins TRBV7-2 and TRBJ2-1, with 7 bases matching TRBD2. Germline-derived CDR1 and CDR2 are SGHTA and FQGNSA. V trimming: 5 bases; J trimming: 15 bases; junction bases outside the gene matches: 10. This CDR3 spans 12 amino acids. DNA of the CDR3: TGTGCCAGCAGCCCGTGGCGGGAGTCAATGTTCTTC. Protein product: CASSPWRESMFF.

V is TRBV7-2 and J is TRBJ2-7; perhaps TRBD1 as D (7 bases). The germline CDR1 and CDR2 sequences are SGHTA and FQGNSA. This CDR3 is built from 15 residues. The V end was cut by 5 bases, the J end by 6 bases, with 20 bases between. The CDR3 is CASSTRTGEALEQYF. The CDR3 DNA reads TGTGCCAGCAGCACCAGAACAGGGGAGGCCCTCGAGCAGTACTTC.

This clonotype was counted only a few times. V gene TRBV7-3 combines with J gene TRBJ2-1; 8 bases are a match to TRBD1. The V gene's germline CDR1 is SGHTA and CDR2 FQGTGA. The CDR3 runs 15 residues. The J segment lost 1 base and the V segment lost 5 bases, leaving 4 bases of the junction unmatched. The CDR3 DNA reads TGTGCCAGCAGCCGACGACAGGGGTCCTACAATGAGCAGTTCTTC. Protein sequence: CASSRRQGSYNEQFF.

This chain links TRBV6-2 or TRBV6-3 with TRBJ2-7, with a tentative D call TRBD2 (5 bases). Trimming removed 2 bases at V and 2 bases at J, with 10 bases between. The CDR3 loop spans 14 amino acids. The germline V gene has CDR1 MNHEY and CDR2 SVGEGT. The chain's CDR3 is CASSYVSGAYEQYF. CDR3 sequence (DNA): TGTGCCAGCAGTTACGTGTCCGGGGCCTACGAGCAGTACTTC.

This clonotype was seen a handful of times. This chain links TRBV29-1 with TRBJ1-2; tentative D call: TRBD1 (5 bases). The ends were cut back, 6 bases at V and 4 bases at J, with 9 bases in the middle. Germline CDR1 SQVTM, CDR2 ANQGSEA. The length of the CDR3 is 11 residues. DNA for the CDR3: TGCAGCGTGCCGACAGCCTATGGCTACACCTTC. Residues: CSVPTAYGYTF.

The chain joins TRBV30 to TRBJ2-3; a weak D match, TRBD1 (5 bases). The germline V and J ends were trimmed by 2 bases and 2 bases, with 8 bases remaining between them. Germline V gene lookup returns CDR1 GTSNPN and CDR2 SVGIG (reference sequence). The CDR3 sequence is 13 residues long. The CDR3 here is CAWSRQTTDTQYF. The CDR3, as DNA: TGTGCCTGGAGTCGACAGACCACAGATACGCAGTATTTT.

This clonotype was detected only a few times. This chain links TRBV28 with TRBJ1-2; D uncertain. This CDR3 has 13 residues. Trimming left V 3 bases short and J 0 bases short, with 5 bases between. Per germline, CDR1 MDHEN and CDR2 SYDVKM. The CDR3 protein is CASSFPPNYGYTF. CDR3 DNA: TGTGCCAGCAGTTTTCCCCCTAACTATGGCTACACCTTC.

A remark on this clonotype: At one of its ends the junction is not consistent with the germline gene, which may arise from a read error. This chain joins TRBV29-1 and TRBJ1-4; a possible D gene is TRBD1 (5 bases). From germline, CDR1 is SQVTM and CDR2 ANQGSEA. The CDR3 totals 13 residues. The CDR3 bases are TGCAGCGTTTGGGGACGGTTTAATGAAAAACGGTTTTTT. Translating it yields CSVWGRFNEKRFF.

The J gene is TRBJ2-5, the V gene TRBV5-1; 7 bases map to TRBD2. Trimming cost V 3 bases and J 3 bases; bases outside gene matches: 2. Looked up from germline, CDR1 is SGHRS and CDR2 is YFSETQ. The CDR3 has 13 residues. Written as DNA, the CDR3 is TGCGCCAGCAGCTGGAGCGGGGAAGAGACCCAGTACTTC. It encodes CASSWSGEETQYF.